The clone carrying this TCR beta chain was counted ten times or more. Its antigen remains unidentified. The sample is drawn from a study of human T cells and chemical hapten exposure. About the research overall: Minor pooled library volume differences mainly drove per-sample TCR yield variation.

Germline CDR1 reads KGHSH; CDR2 reads LQKENI. V was pared by 3 bases and J by 4 bases, with 4 bases of the junction left unmatched. The CDR3 covers 14 residues. Study-wide findings and caveats: With DPC sensitization, TCRs exceeding 1 in 1000 frequency showed no change.

Individual cDNA molecules had unique molecular identifiers attached to them by the library. Original processing methods: Sampled TCR counts reached a median of 95,638 per sample, with values ranging from roughly 20,000 to 750,000. Each CDR3 protein is one row after TCRdb ran MiXCR on the RACE reads. TCRdb, not the original authors, processed these V and J calls. The table shows over 35,000 distinct CDR3 sequences, with about 3.7% occurring only once. The time point: healthy volunteer bleed at 6 weeks. Unfractionated whole blood yielded total RNA. This sequence was found in a human donor in good health. Some clones in this sample may be carry-over from other donors' samples. The gene calls are TRBV18 and TRBJ1-1, with 8 bases that match TRBD1. The sequencing sample was made of whole blood. DNA of the CDR3: TGTGCCAGCTCACCCCAGGGGGCCGGCACTGAAGCTTTCTTT. This codes for CASSPQGAGTEAFF. The whole variable domain, remainder taken from reference TRBV18 and TRBJ1-1, is NAGVMQNPRHLVRRRGQEARLRCSPMKGHSHVYWYRQLPEEGLKFMVYLQKENIIDESGMPKERFSAEFPKEGPSILRIQQVVRGDSAAYFCASSPQGAGTEAFFGQGTRLTVV.